The 4 T cell receptor beta chains presented below share a single source sample, sequenced in a study of T cells after yellow fever vaccination. One entry per CDR3 protein results from TCRdb running MiXCR on the 5' RACE reads. The sample holds about 330,000 distinct CDR3 sequences, roughly 4.3% seen once. This material consisted of PBMCs, taken 5 days after the yellow fever booster vaccination. These receptors originate from a man younger than 35 who received the YFV17D yellow fever vaccine.

This clonotype appeared many times. The V call is TRBV9, the J call TRBJ2-1; weak D call: TRBD1 (5 bases). Germline V gene data show CDR1 as SGDLS and CDR2 as YYNGEE. The CDR3 loop spans 15 amino acids. V lost 0 bases and J lost 2, with 9 bases in between. The CDR3 sequence: CASSVVDSPYNEQFF. The CDR3 DNA is TGTGCCAGCAGCGTAGTTGACAGCCCCTACAATGAGCAGTTCTTC.

This clonotype was counted at least ten times. This rearrangement joins TRBV4-1 to TRBJ2-4; the D gene is possibly TRBD1 (7 bases). The length of the CDR3 is 15 residues. With 0 bases removed from V and 8 bases from J, the gap between germline ends came to 14 bases. The V gene's germline CDR1 is MGHRA and CDR2 YSYEKL. The CDR3: CASSQEEGRGDIQYF. The DNA for the CDR3 is TGCGCCAGCAGCCAAGAAGAGGGCAGGGGGGACATTCAGTACTTC.

This clonotype was recorded a few times. V is TRBV10-3 and J is TRBJ2-5; 12 nucleotides agree with TRBD2. With V trimmed by 5 bases and J by 4 bases, 2 bases remained unmatched. The V gene's germline CDR1 is ENHRY and CDR2 SYGVKD. The CDR3 contains 14 residues. CDR3 in amino acids: CAISPTSGGETQYF. The CDR3 coding sequence is TGTGCCATCAGTCCGACTAGCGGGGGAGAGACCCAGTACTTC.

This rearrangement joins TRBV5-1 to TRBJ1-1; D is undetermined. Germline CDR1 and CDR2: SGHRS and YFSETQ. The CDR3 is made up of 13 amino acids. V lost 4 bases to trimming and J lost 7 bases, with 14 bases between them. The CDR3 spells CASSPDGRSEAFF. In DNA, the CDR3 is TGCGCCAGCAGCCCCGATGGTCGGAGTGAAGCTTTCTTT. Variable domain in full (rest from reference TRBV5-1 and TRBJ1-1): KAGVTQTPRYLIKTRGQQVTLSCSPISGHRSVSWYQQTPGQGLQFLFEYFSETQRNKGNFPGRFSGRQFSNSRSEMNVSTLELGDSALYLCASSPDGRSEAFFGQGTRLTVV.